What follows describes a single T cell receptor (beta chain). Its antigen is still unknown. V dropped 4 bases and J dropped 3 bases, with 11 bases sitting between them. CDR1 is SGHDT and CDR2 is YYEEEE in the germline V gene. This CDR3 is built from 14 residues. The data originate from a study of glioma-infiltrating T cells. Amplification of TCR alpha and beta CDR3 regions from RNA used iRepertoire nested multiplex PCR. TCRdb reanalysed the multiplex PCR reads using MiXCR and keeps one entry per CDR3 protein. The sample holds some 85,000 distinct CDR3 sequences, 23% seen once. Whole-study findings and limits: Tissue and blood shared very few CDR3 sequences.

The receptor's source is a human donor with low-grade glioma or glioblastoma, undergoing nonglioma brain surgery, or in good health (not recorded which). V gene TRBV5-6 combines with J gene TRBJ2-1; D might be TRBD1 (6 bases). Material: glioma tissue, nonneoplastic brain tissue, or PBMCs (not recorded which). CDR3 loop: CASSPGVYYNEQFF. The CDR3 DNA sequence: TGTGCCAGCAGCCCAGGGGTTTACTACAATGAGCAGTTCTTC.